This T cell receptor beta chain appears in the sequencing data of a study of PD-1 blockade in classical Hodgkin lymphoma. Study conclusions and caveats: Partial responders and progressors had significantly lower baseline TCR diversity.

In this sample, this clone turned up once. Its antigen is currently unknown. Generated by immunoSEQ multiplex PCR, the TCRdb table keeps only in-frame clones and is missing some. The sample contains under 80,000 clones, about 64% of which appear only once. Trimming cost V 0 bases and J 0 bases, with 2 bases left between them. There are 12 residues in the CDR3. Germline loops: CDR1 GTSNPN, CDR2 SVGIG (reference sequence). Every single patient, without exception, relapsed after autologous stem cell transplantation, and brentuximab vedotin exposure varied. This specimen was peripheral blood mononuclear cells (PBMCs), taken before the second cycle of nivolumab. This TCR came from a human donor with classical Hodgkin lymphoma. This rearrangement joins TRBV30 to TRBJ1-1; D is uncertain. CDR3 DNA: TGTGCCTGGAGTGTAATGAACACTGAAGCTTTCTTT. It is translated as CAWSVMNTEAFF.